The source of this TCR beta chain is a study of cytomegalovirus exposure and HLA in healthy donors. Points from the study as a whole: Usually a TCR sequence was rare, but some public TCRs were found in many donors.

60 Vbeta and 13 Jbeta primers were used in PCR. Here immunoSEQ multiplex PCR was the method, and the copy in TCRdb shows in-frame clones only, minus some. The profile covers around 100,000 clones, with around 8% appearing a single time and over 2% taken by the ten largest. Note on this clone: What it recognizes is unknown.

Germline-derived CDR1 and CDR2 are SGHNT and YYREEE (reference sequence). The CDR3 totals 14 residues. V was clipped by 3 bases and J by 6 bases; unmatched bases: 2. The chain is built from TRBV5-4 and TRBJ2-7; 14 bases fit TRBD2. Material: PBMCs. This receptor was identified in a man in his fifties or sixties in good health and CMV-seronegative. CDR3 DNA sequence: TGTGCCAGCAGCTCGGGACTAGCGGGAGTCGAGCAGTACTTC. This codes for CASSSGLAGVEQYF.